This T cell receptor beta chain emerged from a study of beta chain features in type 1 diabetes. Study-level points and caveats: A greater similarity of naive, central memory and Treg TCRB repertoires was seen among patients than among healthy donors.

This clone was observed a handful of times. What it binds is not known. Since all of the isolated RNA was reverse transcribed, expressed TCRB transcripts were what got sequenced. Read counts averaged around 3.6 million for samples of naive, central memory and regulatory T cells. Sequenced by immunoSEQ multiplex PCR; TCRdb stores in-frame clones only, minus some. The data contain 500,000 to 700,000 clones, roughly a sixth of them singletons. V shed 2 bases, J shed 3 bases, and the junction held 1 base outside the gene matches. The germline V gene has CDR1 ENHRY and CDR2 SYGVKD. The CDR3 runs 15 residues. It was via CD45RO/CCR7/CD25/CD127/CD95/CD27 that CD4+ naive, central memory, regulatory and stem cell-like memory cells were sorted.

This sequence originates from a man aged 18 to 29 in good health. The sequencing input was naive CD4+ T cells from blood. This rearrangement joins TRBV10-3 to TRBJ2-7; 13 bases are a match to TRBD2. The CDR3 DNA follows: TGTGCCATCAGTGAGGGACTAGCGGGGGTCTACGAGCAGTACTTC. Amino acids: CAISEGLAGVYEQYF.